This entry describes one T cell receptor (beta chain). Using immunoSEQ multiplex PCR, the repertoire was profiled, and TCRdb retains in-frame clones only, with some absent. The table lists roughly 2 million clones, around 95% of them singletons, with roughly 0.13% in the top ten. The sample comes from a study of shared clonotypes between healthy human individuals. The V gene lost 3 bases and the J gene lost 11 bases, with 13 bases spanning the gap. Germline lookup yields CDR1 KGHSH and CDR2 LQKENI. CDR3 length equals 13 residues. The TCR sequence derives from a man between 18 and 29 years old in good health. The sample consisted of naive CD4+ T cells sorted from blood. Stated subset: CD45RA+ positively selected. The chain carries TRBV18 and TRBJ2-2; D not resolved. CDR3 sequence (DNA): TGTGCCAGCTCACCTCCCGGGCCCTCTGAGCTGTTTTTT. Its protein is CASSPPGPSELFF.